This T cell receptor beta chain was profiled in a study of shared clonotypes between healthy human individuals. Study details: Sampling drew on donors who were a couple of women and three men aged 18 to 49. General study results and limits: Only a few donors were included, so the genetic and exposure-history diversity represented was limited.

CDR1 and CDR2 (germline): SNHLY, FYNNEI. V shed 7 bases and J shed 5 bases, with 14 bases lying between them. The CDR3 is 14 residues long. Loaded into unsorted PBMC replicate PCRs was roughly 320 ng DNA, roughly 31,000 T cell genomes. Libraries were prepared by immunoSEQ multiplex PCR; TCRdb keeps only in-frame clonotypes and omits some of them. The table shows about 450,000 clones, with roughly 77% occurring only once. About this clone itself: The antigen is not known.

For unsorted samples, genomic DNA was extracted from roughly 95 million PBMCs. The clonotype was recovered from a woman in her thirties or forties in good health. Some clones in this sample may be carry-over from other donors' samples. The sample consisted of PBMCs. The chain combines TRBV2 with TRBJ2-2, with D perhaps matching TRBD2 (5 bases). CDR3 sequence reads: CASNGGEGTGELFF. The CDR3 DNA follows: TGTGCCAGCAACGGAGGAGAAGGAACCGGGGAGCTGTTTTTT. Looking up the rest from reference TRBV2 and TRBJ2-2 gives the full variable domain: EPEVTQTPSHQVTQMGQEVILRCVPISNHLYFYWYRQILGQKVEFLVSFYNNEISEKSEIFDDQFSVERPDGSNFTLKIRSTKLEDSAMYFCASNGGEGTGELFFGEGSRLTVL.